Given below is one T cell receptor (beta chain) in context. The antigen remains undetermined. Read sequence stops 3 residues before the CDR3 end, and the germline J gene provides the missing end. This specimen comes from a study of T cells in women clearing cervical HPV infection. The wider study: Blood came at first lesion visit for cases, post-clearance for controls. Study results and limitations: It is unknown whether associations predate infection; no effector/memory or HPV-specific sorting. TRBV6-7 relative abundance averaged approximately 0.11% in cases and under 0.2% in controls.

Genomic DNA, averaging around 1,200 ng per sample, yielded TCR beta CDR3 via immunoSEQ. Data came from immunoSEQ multiplex PCR; TCRdb stores just in-frame clones and leaves some out. The sample totals approximately 41,000 clones. The junction had 7 bases not matched to a gene; V was cut back by 0 bases and J by 3 bases. CDR3 size: 15 residues. Germline V CDR1 and CDR2: DFQATT, SNEGSKA (reference sequence). This chain joins TRBV20-1 and TRBJ1-1; the match to TRBD1 covers 7 bases. The receptor comes from a woman between 18 and 70 years old with a cervical HPV16 infection that either progressed to CIN3+ or cleared (not recorded which). Specimen: blood buffy coat. Incomplete CDR3 DNA: TGCAGTGCTAGAGATATTGGGCAGGGGGACACTGAA. Its protein product is CSARDIGQGDTE. The whole CDR3 is CSARDIGQGDTEAFF.